This TCR beta chain came from a study of CD8+ T cells in alopecia areata listed by TCRdb under 2018. Concerning the study at large: The treated patients took part in an open-label pilot trial in which moderate-to-severe alopecia areata was treated with oral tofacitinib at 5 to 10 mg twice daily. TCRbeta CDR3 regions were amplified by immunoSEQ multiplex PCR using 35 Vbeta forward and 13 Jbeta reverse primers. Biopsies were taken from tofacitinib-treated patients at baseline and again at 4 and 24 weeks into treatment, and several of those patients also had a later scalp biopsy. RNA was extracted with the PAXgene miRNA kit for fixed scalp, the miRNeasy kit for PBMCs, and the RNeasy kit for mouse skin. Human TCRbeta sequencing covered scalp tissue and sorted CD4+ and CD8+ peripheral blood T cells from patchy and totalis/universalis alopecia areata patients and healthy controls. Patients stayed on tofacitinib for 6 to 18 months and then had 6 months of follow-up off drug so that delayed response and recurrence could be assessed. Scalp clonality was compared across normal scalp (n=4), patchy alopecia areata scalp (n=8), and alopecia totalis/universalis scalp (n=8). In both human patients and the C3H/HeJ mouse model, the study applied high-throughput TCRbeta sequencing to look at T cell clonal expansion in alopecia areata. The study at large found these results: Compared with normal scalp, lesional scalp, particularly in alopecia totalis/universalis, had higher clonality and more expanded CD8+ clones, which suggests antigenic drive. Scalp TCR repertoire analysis is complicated because resident alphabeta T cells in normal human skin are also sequenced, whereas mouse skin is dominated by gammadelta T cells. Compared with mice, TCR sequences shared between patients were less clear, possibly partly because of HLA diversity across the patient population.

Per the germline V gene, SGHVS is the CDR1 and FNYEAQ is the CDR2. The CDR3 has 13 amino acids, counting the end cysteine and phenylalanine. The only DNA kept is the CDR3, 39 bases in frame from the first base. V loses 6 bases of germline sequence and J loses 1 base, and the interval between the two ends is 10 bases. Notes on this clone: Its recognized antigen is unknown. Qualities for individual bases were not recorded, and no much larger clone is one base off. At the DNA level, this CDR3 is encoded by other sequences in the same sample as well.

Libraries were built with the immunoSEQ multiplex PCR assay. To provide template for TCR sequencing, every sample had RNA extracted and reverse transcribed into cDNA. SuperScript III was used for first-strand cDNA synthesis, primed with a 2:1 mix of oligo-dT and random hexamers. A synthetic immune receptor repertoire was used to gauge amplification bias, and whatever bias remained was removed computationally. As for the original processing: Raw reads were preprocessed for error removal, and CDR3 was defined according to IMGT conventions as running from the conserved cysteine to phenylalanine. Clonality was computed as 1 minus the Shannon entropy, with the entropy normalized by log2 of the number of productive unique TCRs. CD4 or CD8 identity of scalp clones was inferred by cross-referencing scalp TCRbeta sequences with sorted blood CD4 and CD8 repertoires. TCRdb provides this immuneACCESS table in a form limited to in-frame rearrangements. Some clones are lacking; in checked studies, under half of them reflect an unresolved V gene, and why the rest are absent is not known. V and J calls and clone size are copied from that table; D and trimming were computed from the DNA. In this sample the table shows approximately 65,000 clones, about 44% of which occur a single time. The top ten clonotypes cover roughly 15% of the sample.

In light of the paper, this sample's time point label describes: baseline before oral tofacitinib. Lesional scalp punch biopsies and peripheral blood were obtained from alopecia areata patients. PBMCs were separated by density centrifugation and stained for CD3, CD4 and CD8, after which CD4+ and CD8+ T cells were sorted on a FACSAria. The sequence is built from TRBV7-6 and TRBJ2-7; the D gene is perhaps TRBD1, from 5 matching bases. This clonotype originated in a human donor with alopecia areata. The specimen was CD8+ T cells sorted from blood, collected at week 0. The DNA sequence is given as TGTGCCAGCAGTCCTACAGGTTCCTACGAGCAGTACTTC. Its protein is CASSPTGSYEQYF. When the CDR3 is completed using the reference TRBV7-6 and TRBJ2-7 genes on either side, the full variable domain is GAGVSQSPRYKVTKRGQDVALRCDPISGHVSLYWYRQALGQGPEFLTYFNYEAQQDKSGLPNDRFSAERPEGSISTLTIQRTEQRDSAMYRCASSPTGSYEQYFGPGTRLTVT.